What follows is one T cell receptor beta chain and its context. cDNA reverse transcribed from extracted RNA served as the sequencing template. Here immunoSEQ multiplex PCR was the method, and the copy in TCRdb shows in-frame clones only, minus some. The data contain approximately 280,000 clones, roughly 60% of them singletons. The CDR3 totals 10 residues. Germline assignment: CDR1 SQVTM and CDR2 ANQGSEA. V lost 7 bases, J lost 8 bases, and 11 bases lay in between. These data belong to a study of CD8+ T cells in alopecia areata. Treatment given: oral pan-JAK inhibitor, 5-10 mg twice daily. Sorting from PBMCs produced CD4+ and CD8+ T cells.

Sequenced material: CD4+ T cells sorted from blood, taken at week 24, from a patient treated with tofacitinib. The receptor was isolated from a human donor with alopecia areata. The rearrangement joins TRBV29-1 to TRBJ1-2; no definite D call. As DNA, the CDR3 is TGCAGCGCTTTTGGTGGGGGCTACACCTTC. Its protein product is CSAFGGGYTF.